The rows below give T cell receptor beta chains drawn from one sample of a study of blood T cell repertoires in COVID-19. Profiling relied on immunoSEQ multiplex PCR, and the TCRdb table lists in-frame clones only, not all of them. The repertoire holds around 110,000 clones, with around four fifths as singletons. Specimen: peripheral blood. The receptors come from a woman in her 70s with acute or convalescent COVID-19. Both conserved end residues are part of each CDR3. D genes are given only for firm matches. A row's size may be missing; if present it is once, few, many or a size class.

J gene,D gene,CDR3 length,clone size,V gene,CDR3 DNA,CDR3 protein
TRBJ2-7,TRBD1,15,NA,TRBV5-1,TGCGCCAGCAGCCTCTCCGGGACAGGACTCTACGAGCAGTACTTC,CASSLSGTGLYEQYF
TRBJ1-2,NA,14,NA,TRBV7-3,TGTGCCAGCAGCTTAACCCGGGGAAATGATGGCTACACCTTC,CASSLTRGNDGYTF
TRBJ2-2,NA,12,NA,TRBV7-3,TGTGCCAGCAGCTTCGGCACCGGGGAGCTGTTTTTT,CASSFGTGELFF
TRBJ2-3,NA,14,NA,TRBV19,TGTGCCAGTAGCCCCGAGATAGCCTCAGATACGCAGTATTTT,CASSPEIASDTQYF
TRBJ1-2,TRBD1,15,few,TRBV29-1,TGCAGCGTCAGGATAATTGACAGGGGGCTCTATGGCTACACCTTC,CSVRIIDRGLYGYTF
TRBJ1-1,NA,15,NA,TRBV9,TGTGCCAGCAGCGTAAGTTGGGCAGCGAACACTGAAGCTTTCTTT,CASSVSWAANTEAFF
TRBJ2-7,TRBD1,13,NA,TRBV6-6,TGTGCCAGCAGACAAGGGACAGTCTACGAGCAGTACTTC,CASRQGTVYEQYF
TRBJ1-2,TRBD1,14,NA,TRBV19,TGTGCCAGTAGTGGGACAGCGTCTCAAAATGGCTACACCTTC,CASSGTASQNGYTF
TRBJ2-1,TRBD2,16,NA,TRBV5-8,TGTGCCAGCAGCCCGCGACTAGCGGGGGCGTACAATGAGCAGTTCTTC,CASSPRLAGAYNEQFF
TRBJ1-6,TRBD1,15,NA,TRBV6-5,TGTGCCAGCAGCCGGGGACAGGGAATCAATTCACCCCTCCACTTT,CASSRGQGINSPLHF
TRBJ1-6,TRBD1,15,NA,TRBV7-8,TGTGCCAGCAGCTTAGGGGACAGGGATAATTCACCCCTCCACTTT,CASSLGDRDNSPLHF
TRBJ1-5,TRBD1,14,few,TRBV19,TGTGCCAGTACCCATCAGGGGGCGAATCAGCCCCAGCATTTT,CASTHQGANQPQHF
TRBJ1-1,NA,15,once,TRBV10-3,TGTGCCATCAGTCGCGAGGGCTCCAGGAACACTGAAGCTTTCTTT,CAISREGSRNTEAFF
TRBJ1-6,TRBD1,16,NA,TRBV5-1,TGCGCCAGCAGCCCCGCGACAGGGGAATATAATTCACCCCTCCACTTT,CASSPATGEYNSPLHF
TRBJ1-1,NA,15,NA,TRBV19,TGTGCCAGTAGTGAACAACGGGACTTCGGCACTGAAGCTTTCTTT,CASSEQRDFGTEAFF
TRBJ2-1,TRBD2,15,few,TRBV7-2,TGTGCCAGCAGCTTAACACTAGCGGGGTACAATGAGCAGTTCTTC,CASSLTLAGYNEQFF
TRBJ1-4,NA,15,NA,TRBV6-5,TGTGCCAGCAGGACTTCCGGGTCCTCTGGTGAAAAACTGTTTTTT,CASRTSGSSGEKLFF
TRBJ2-4,TRBD1,14,NA,TRBV7-8,TGTGCCAGCAGTCTGACGGGACAGCAAAACATTCAGTACTTC,CASSLTGQQNIQYF
TRBJ2-1,TRBD2,15,NA,TRBV7-9,TGTGCCAGCAGCCGCGCTACGGGGGGGATCGATGAGCAGTTCTTC,CASSRATGGIDEQFF
TRBJ1-3,TRBD1,16,NA,TRBV5-5,TGTGCCAGCAGCTTTTCTTCAGGGGGCTCGGGAAACACCATATATTTT,CASSFSSGGSGNTIYF
TRBJ2-1,NA,13,NA,TRBV5-1,TGCGCCAGCAGCTTGCCGTCCTACAATGAGCAGTTCTTC,CASSLPSYNEQFF
TRBJ2-5,NA,12,NA,TRBV7-2,TGTGCCAGCAGCTTAGTCGGGGGGACCCAGTACTTC,CASSLVGGTQYF
TRBJ1-5,TRBD1,14,NA,TRBV5-1,TGCGCCAGCAGCACGGGGACAGGCAATCAGCCCCAGCATTTT,CASSTGTGNQPQHF
TRBJ1-2,TRBD1,16,NA,TRBV19,TGTGCCAGTAGTGCCCAGGCGACAGGGCGCTACTATGGCTACACCTTC,CASSAQATGRYYGYTF
TRBJ2-3,TRBD1,17,NA,TRBV19,TGTGCCAGTAGTAGAGGGACAGGGGCGTTGACTGGAGATACGCAGTATTTT,CASSRGTGALTGDTQYF
TRBJ2-2,TRBD2,16,NA,TRBV7-6,TGTGCCAGCAGCCCGACTAGCGGGAGGGGCACCGGGGAGCTGTTTTTT,CASSPTSGRGTGELFF
TRBJ2-5,NA,15,NA,TRBV15,TGTGCCACCAGCAGACTACAGGGTTGGGAAGAGACCCAGTACTTC,CATSRLQGWEETQYF
TRBJ2-5,NA,17,NA,TRBV10-3,TGTGCCATCAGTGATTCGTCCCGGGGTAGCGGCCAAGAGACCCAGTACTTC,CAISDSSRGSGQETQYF
TRBJ2-3,TRBD1,15,NA,TRBV19,TGTGCCAGTAGTACCAGGGGGATAGGCACAGATACGCAGTATTTT,CASSTRGIGTDTQYF
TRBJ2-1,NA,14,NA,TRBV2,TGTGCCAGCAGTTCCGGGACAACCTACAATGAGCAGTTCTTC,CASSSGTTYNEQFF
TRBJ2-2,TRBD1,15,NA,TRBV7-9,TGTGCCAGCAGCTTTCAGGGGGCGATGACCGGGGAGCTGTTTTTT,CASSFQGAMTGELFF
TRBJ2-7,NA,12,NA,TRBV20-1,TGCAGTGCTAGTCGGGGTGCTTACGAGCAGTACTTC,CSASRGAYEQYF
TRBJ1-5,NA,13,NA,TRBV6-1,TGTGCCAGCAGTGATGAGAGGTCGCAGCCCCAGCATTTT,CASSDERSQPQHF
TRBJ1-1,NA,13,NA,TRBV3-1/TRBV3-2,TGTGCCAGCAGCCCGAGACGGGGGACTGAAGCTTTCTTT,CASSPRRGTEAFF
TRBJ1-1,NA,14,once,TRBV19,TGTGCCAGTAGTGAGGACAGAATGAACACTGAAGCTTTCTTT,CASSEDRMNTEAFF
TRBJ1-5,NA,13,NA,TRBV29-1,TGCAGCGTTGGGGGCTCGGGCAATCAGCCCCAGCATTTT,CSVGGSGNQPQHF
TRBJ1-1,NA,14,once,TRBV5-3,TGTGCCAGAAGCCTAAACCGGCCCACAGTTGAAGCTTTCTTT,CARSLNRPTVEAFF
TRBJ1-2,NA,16,NA,TRBV11-2,TGTGCCAGCAGCTTGGGTACAGGAGGGGCAAACTATGGCTACACCTTC,CASSLGTGGANYGYTF
TRBJ1-1,NA,16,NA,TRBV9,TGTGCCAGCAGCGTAGGACAAGGGAGGGGGAACACTGAAGCTTTCTTT,CASSVGQGRGNTEAFF
TRBJ2-1,TRBD2,14,NA,TRBV5-1,TGCGCCAGCAGGGGGACTAGCGGGTTGAATGAGCAGTTCTTC,CASRGTSGLNEQFF
TRBJ2-3,TRBD2,16,NA,TRBV28,TGTGCCAGCAGTTTAGAACTAGCGGGAGGAGTAAATACGCAGTATTTT,CASSLELAGGVNTQYF
TRBJ2-5,NA,13,NA,TRBV9,TGTGCCAGCAGCTCAGGGCTCCAAGAGACCCAGTACTTC,CASSSGLQETQYF
TRBJ1-1,NA,14,NA,TRBV30,TGTGCCTGGAGGTGGGGGGGACTTAACACTGAAGCTTTCTTT,CAWRWGGLNTEAFF
TRBJ2-2,NA,21,NA,TRBV4-2,TGTGCCAGCAGCCAAGATACCCCAAGTAACCTAGTGGGTTCGAACACCGGGGAGCTGTTTTTT,CASSQDTPSNLVGSNTGELFF
TRBJ2-5,TRBD1,13,NA,TRBV19,TGTGCCAGTAGTCCCCGGGACAGAGAGACCCAGTACTTC,CASSPRDRETQYF
TRBJ2-1,NA,14,once,TRBV5-4,TGTGCCAGCAGCTTGGGGCGGGACTACAATGAGCAGTTCTTC,CASSLGRDYNEQFF
TRBJ2-1,TRBD2,14,NA,TRBV6-1,TGTGCCAGCAGTGAGGGACTAGCGGGAGGTGAGCAGTTCTTC,CASSEGLAGGEQFF
TRBJ1-2,TRBD1,15,NA,TRBV29-1,TGCAGCTCCTCCCCCCGGACAGGGGACCCCTATGGCTACACCTTC,CSSSPRTGDPYGYTF
TRBJ2-2,NA,15,NA,TRBV2,TGTGCCAGCAGTGCCAGAACGGGAGCATCCGGGGAGCTGTTTTTT,CASSARTGASGELFF
TRBJ1-2,TRBD1,14,NA,TRBV28,TGTGCCAGCAGCTGGAGGGGGCGCGGGTATGGCTACACCTTC,CASSWRGRGYGYTF
TRBJ2-3,TRBD2,16,once,TRBV18,TGTGCCAGCTCAGCCGATGGGACTAGAGGAACAGATACGCAGTATTTT,CASSADGTRGTDTQYF
TRBJ2-3,NA,15,NA,TRBV5-6,TGTGCCAGCAGCTTCGGCGGAACTAGCACAGATACGCAGTATTTT,CASSFGGTSTDTQYF
TRBJ1-1,TRBD1,15,NA,TRBV4-1,TGCGCCAGCAGCCAAGAGGGACAGGGAAGCACTGAAGCTTTCTTT,CASSQEGQGSTEAFF
TRBJ2-7,TRBD1,16,NA,TRBV9,TGTGCCAGCAGCGTAAGGGACAGCGACCATACGACCGAGCAGTACTTC,CASSVRDSDHTTEQYF